This T cell receptor beta chain was sequenced for a study of CD8 T cells in ankylosing spondylitis. Study-wide results and limits: Certain motif variants had earlier appeared in reactive arthritis synovial fluid and blood.

This clonotype was seen only a few times. Its specificity is not known. J was trimmed by 4 bases and V by 6 bases; bases with no gene match: 8. The CDR3 consists of 15 residues. The V gene's germline CDR1 is MGHDK and CDR2 SYGVNS. TCRdb re-called the 5' RACE reads through MiXCR, storing one row per CDR3 protein. The table includes about 340,000 distinct CDR3 sequences, approximately 22% detected once. This sequence joins TRBV25-1 and TRBJ1-4, with 7 bases matching TRBD1. Sequences were obtained from blood, either unsorted or a sorted T cell fraction (not recorded which). This sequence originates from a male donor with ankylosing spondylitis or in good health (not recorded which). The CDR3 nucleotides read TGTGCCAGCAGCCCCCCGACAGGGAGTAATGAAAAACTGTTTTTT. Residues: CASSPPTGSNEKLFF.